The 16 T cell receptor beta chains in this list originate from one sample, sequenced in a study of OX40 agonist ivuxolimab in advanced cancers. TCRdb's table, derived via immunoSEQ multiplex PCR, lists solely in-frame clones and lacks some. The sample gives 55,000 to 70,000 clones, 65% to 90% of which show up once; about 1% is in the top ten. Sequenced material: CD4+ or CD8+ T cells sorted from blood, taken in a trial of the OX40 agonist ivuxolimab. The source of these receptors is an adult with an advanced solid tumor such as melanoma, head and neck, liver or kidney cancer.

This chain uses TRBV19 with TRBJ2-6, with D perhaps matching TRBD1 (6 bases). The CDR3 length is 19 residues. V gave up 0 bases and J gave up 0 bases, with 15 bases separating them. Germline CDR1 reads LNHDA; CDR2 reads SQIVND (reference sequence). The CDR3 coding sequence is TGTGCCAGTAGTATAGATCCCCGGACAGACTACTCTGGGGCCAACGTCCTGACTTTC. Translated, it gives CASSIDPRTDYSGANVLTF.

V gene TRBV28 combines with J gene TRBJ2-7; no clear D. Germline loops: CDR1 MDHEN, CDR2 SYDVKM. This CDR3 has 14 amino acids. V lost 1 base to trimming and J lost 2 bases, with 9 bases between them. The CDR3 spells CASSLFWGTYEQYF. CDR3 sequence (DNA): TGTGCCAGCAGTTTATTTTGGGGAACCTACGAGCAGTACTTC.

The chain joins TRBV7-9 to TRBJ1-5, with D possibly being TRBD1 (6 bases). Germline V gene sequence: CDR1 SEHNR, CDR2 FQNEAQ (reference sequence). V dropped 5 bases and J dropped 2 bases, with 22 bases sitting between them. The CDR3 has 18 residues. CDR3 sequence: CASSPGRDTLAGNQPQHF. CDR3 DNA: TGTGCCAGCAGCCCGGGCCGGGACACACTAGCGGGCAATCAGCCCCAGCATTTT.

The genes are TRBV18 and TRBJ2-1, with 11 bases that match TRBD1. The CDR3 has 15 residues. After removal of 8 bases from V and 3 bases from J, the junction contained 6 bases not matched to a gene. Germline-derived CDR1 and CDR2 are KGHSH and LQKENI. The CDR3 DNA reads as TGTGCCAGCGCCGAGGGGACAGGGGGCTACAATGAGCAGTTCTTC. Protein product: CASAEGTGGYNEQFF.

The chain combines TRBV25-1 with TRBJ1-2, with unresolved D. V was shortened by 2 bases and J by 0 bases, with 4 bases between the two germline ends. Germline-derived CDR1 and CDR2 are MGHDK and SYGVNS. The CDR3 is made up of 13 amino acids. CDR3 in DNA: TGTGCCAGCAGTGAACCGGCTAACTATGGCTACACCTTC. Translated, it gives CASSEPANYGYTF.

This clone was seen a few times. V and J are TRBV5-1 and TRBJ2-5; TRBD2 might be the D (7 bases). Germline V gene lookup returns CDR1 SGHRS and CDR2 YFSETQ. This CDR3 comprises 19 residues. V shed 3 bases and J shed 2 bases, with 26 bases lying between them. The CDR3 DNA follows: TGCGCCAGCAGCTATCAACCCAGAAACGCGGGGGCAGGGCAAGAGACCCAGTACTTC. Translated, it gives CASSYQPRNAGAGQETQYF.

CDR3 nucleotides: TGTGCCAGCAGTCCCGGGGGGGAGGGAGGCTCCTACAATGAGCAGTTCTTC. Translating gives CASSPGGEGGSYNEQFF. The J gene is TRBJ2-1, the V gene TRBV28; 8 bases line up with TRBD2. The CDR3 sequence is 17 residues long. The J segment lost 0 bases and the V segment lost 5 bases, leaving 9 bases of the junction unmatched. Germline CDR1 is MDHEN and CDR2 is SYDVKM.

The genes are TRBV27 and TRBJ1-1; possibly TRBD1 for D (5 bases). The CDR3 is 14 residues long. Trimming removed 7 bases from V and 2 bases from J, with 14 bases in between. Per the germline V gene, CDR1 is MNHEY and CDR2 is SMNVEV (reference sequence). The CDR3 loop reads CASTRGGFNTEAFF. The CDR3 DNA sequence: TGTGCCAGCACCCGGGGGGGTTTCAACACTGAAGCTTTCTTT.

The V call is TRBV18, the J call TRBJ1-1; 11 bases align to TRBD1. The J segment lost 3 bases and the V segment lost 4 bases, leaving 10 bases of the junction unmatched. CDR3 length: 17 amino acids. Germline lookup yields CDR1 KGHSH and CDR2 LQKENI. CDR3: CASSRVGTGGKDTEAFF. The CDR3 DNA sequence: TGTGCCAGCTCACGAGTCGGGACAGGGGGGAAGGACACTGAAGCTTTCTTT.

This chain joins TRBV2 and TRBJ2-5; the D is unclear. CDR3 length: 13 amino acids. Trimming removed 4 bases at V and 3 bases at J, with 9 bases between. Germline CDR1 and CDR2: SNHLY and FYNNEI. This CDR3 is CASSVGGKETQYF. The CDR3 nucleotides are TGTGCCAGCAGTGTGGGTGGAAAAGAGACCCAGTACTTC.

V is TRBV7-2 and J is TRBJ2-1; 10 bases are shared with TRBD2. Germline CDR1 and CDR2: SGHTA and FQGNSA. This CDR3 is built from 15 residues. J was trimmed by 9 bases and V by 10 bases; bases with no gene match: 15. The CDR3 nucleotides read TGTGCCACTCACACCGGGTTAGCGGGGGGTGGTGAGCAGTTCTTC. This encodes CATHTGLAGGGEQFF.

The chain recombines TRBV14 with TRBJ2-1; 11 bases align to TRBD2. The CDR3 extends over 20 amino acids. Unmatched junction bases numbered 14, after V lost 4 bases and J lost 0 bases. Looked up from germline, CDR1 is SGHDN and CDR2 is FVKESK. The CDR3 DNA follows: TGTGCCAGCAGCCGATCGCTAGCGGGAGGAGCTGTCAGCTCCTACAATGAGCAGTTCTTC. Translating gives CASSRSLAGGAVSSYNEQFF.

The CDR3 DNA reads as TGTGCCAGCAGCGTAGATACCTCTAGCGGGAGGGCGGTCTTTACGCAGTATTTT. This translates into CASSVDTSSGRAVFTQYF. The chain carries TRBV9 and TRBJ2-3; 12 bases map to TRBD2. There are 18 residues in the CDR3. Germline CDR1 and CDR2: SGDLS and YYNGEE. Unmatched junction bases numbered 13, after V lost 0 bases and J lost 8 bases.

CDR3 region: CASSLIGKVAEAFF. The CDR3, as DNA: TGTGCCAGCAGCTTGATAGGTAAGGTAGCTGAAGCTTTCTTT. This chain joins TRBV5-6 and TRBJ1-1; no firm D call. V gave up 1 base and J gave up 6 bases, with 13 bases separating them. The CDR3 is 14 residues long. Germline-derived CDR1 and CDR2 are SGHDT and YYEEEE.

This rearrangement joins TRBV9 to TRBJ2-1, with 7 bases aligning to TRBD2. This CDR3 is 12 amino acids long. Per the germline V gene, CDR1 is SGDLS and CDR2 is YYNGEE. The J segment lost 8 bases and the V segment lost 2 bases, leaving 1 base of the junction unmatched. The CDR3 reads CASSVGGYEQFF. The CDR3 bases are TGTGCCAGCAGCGTCGGGGGGTATGAGCAGTTCTTC.

This clone was recorded a few times. The CDR3 here is CASSQGGVSPLHF. The CDR3, as DNA: TGTGCCAGCAGCCAGGGGGGAGTCTCACCCCTCCACTTT. The V call is TRBV7-9, the J call TRBJ1-6, with 7 nucleotides matching TRBD1. The CDR3 sequence is 13 residues long. Germline V gene data show CDR1 as SEHNR and CDR2 as FQNEAQ (reference sequence). V lost 5 bases to trimming and J lost 10 bases; unmatched junction nucleotides: 5.